The text below deals with one T cell receptor beta chain. Treatment indicated: roughly 19 received Ad26.COV2.S at low or high dose, single or two shots; roughly five received placebo; per-sample allocation not given. Sampling happened 63 days after the first vaccine or placebo injection. Germline CDR1 is SNHLY and CDR2 is FYNNEI. J was trimmed by 7 bases and V by 6 bases; bases with no gene match: 11. The CDR3 is made up of 14 amino acids. The data were obtained in a study of Ad26.COV2.S vaccination and SARS-CoV-2 variants. Measured with immunoSEQ multiplex PCR; TCRdb has only the in-frame clones, and not every one. This table holds roughly 410,000 clones, about 80% found once.

This clonotype was obtained from a person aged 18 to 59 who received the Ad26.COV2.S COVID-19 vaccine or a placebo. The sample consisted of peripheral blood, taken in a trial of Ad26.COV2.S vaccine versus placebo. The chain carries TRBV2 and TRBJ1-2; 7 bases line up with TRBD1. The CDR3 coding sequence is TGTGCCAGCAGGGGACAGCCAGGGGGAGGTGGCTACACCTTC. Its protein is CASRGQPGGGGYTF. The entire variable domain, with the rest obtained from reference TRBV2 and TRBJ1-2, is as follows: EPEVTQTPSHQVTQMGQEVILRCVPISNHLYFYWYRQILGQKVEFLVSFYNNEISEKSEIFDDQFSVERPDGSNFTLKIRSTKLEDSAMYFCASRGQPGGGGYTFGSGTRLTVV.